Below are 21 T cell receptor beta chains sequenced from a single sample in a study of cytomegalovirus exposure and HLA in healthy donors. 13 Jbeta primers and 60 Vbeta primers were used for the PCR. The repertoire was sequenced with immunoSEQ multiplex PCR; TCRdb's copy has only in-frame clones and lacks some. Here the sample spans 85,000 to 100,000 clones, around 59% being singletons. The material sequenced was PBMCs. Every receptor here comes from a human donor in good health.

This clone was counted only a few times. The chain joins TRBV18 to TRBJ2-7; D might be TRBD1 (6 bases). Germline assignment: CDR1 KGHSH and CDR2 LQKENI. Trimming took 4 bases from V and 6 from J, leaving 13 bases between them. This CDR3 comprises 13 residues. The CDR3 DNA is TGTGCCAGCTCACGCCAGGGGTTAACCGAGCAGTACTTC. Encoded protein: CASSRQGLTEQYF. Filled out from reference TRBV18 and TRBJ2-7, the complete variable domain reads NAGVMQNPRHLVRRRGQEARLRCSPMKGHSHVYWYRQLPEEGLKFMVYLQKENIIDESGMPKERFSAEFPKEGPSILRIQQVVRGDSAAYFCASSRQGLTEQYFGPGTRLTVT.

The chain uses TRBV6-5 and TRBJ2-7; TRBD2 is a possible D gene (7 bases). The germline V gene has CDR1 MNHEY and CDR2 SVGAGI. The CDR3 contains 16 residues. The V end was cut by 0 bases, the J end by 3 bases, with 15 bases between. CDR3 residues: CASSYSGGAGNYEQYF. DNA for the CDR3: TGTGCCAGCAGTTACTCTGGGGGGGCGGGCAACTACGAGCAGTACTTC.

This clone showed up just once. The DNA of the CDR3 is TGTGCCATCGCTACAGGGGGAAGGAACACCGGGGAGCTGTTTTTT. Translated: CAIATGGRNTGELFF. This chain uses TRBV10-3 with TRBJ2-2, with 8 positions matching TRBD1. After removal of 8 bases from V and 1 base from J, the junction contained 6 bases not matched to a gene. The CDR3 loop spans 15 amino acids. CDR1 ENHRY and CDR2 SYGVKD come from the germline V gene.

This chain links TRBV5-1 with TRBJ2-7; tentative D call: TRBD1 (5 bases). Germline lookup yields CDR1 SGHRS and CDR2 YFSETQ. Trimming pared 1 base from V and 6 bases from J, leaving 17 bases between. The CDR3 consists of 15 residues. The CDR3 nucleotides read TGCGCCAGCAGCTTGAGGGTACAGGCCTCGGGCGAGCAGTACTTC. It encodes CASSLRVQASGEQYF.

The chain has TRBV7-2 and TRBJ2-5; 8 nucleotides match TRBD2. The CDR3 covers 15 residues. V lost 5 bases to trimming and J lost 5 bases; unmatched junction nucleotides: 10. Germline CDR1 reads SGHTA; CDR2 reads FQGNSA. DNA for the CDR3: TGTGCCAGCAGCATCAGAGCGGGGGCGTGGGAGACCCAGTACTTC. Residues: CASSIRAGAWETQYF.

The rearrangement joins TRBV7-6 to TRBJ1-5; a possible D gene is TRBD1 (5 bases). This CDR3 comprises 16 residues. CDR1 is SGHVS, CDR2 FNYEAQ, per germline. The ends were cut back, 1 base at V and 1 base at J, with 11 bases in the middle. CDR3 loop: CASSLGPQGSNQPQHF. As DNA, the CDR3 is TGTGCCAGCAGCTTAGGTCCCCAGGGCAGCAATCAGCCCCAGCATTTT.

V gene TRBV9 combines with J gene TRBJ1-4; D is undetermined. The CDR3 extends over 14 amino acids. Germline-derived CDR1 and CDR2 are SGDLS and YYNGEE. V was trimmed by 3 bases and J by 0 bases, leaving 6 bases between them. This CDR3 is CASSGAATNEKLFF. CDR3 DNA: TGTGCCAGCAGCGGGGCAGCAACTAATGAAAAACTGTTTTTT.

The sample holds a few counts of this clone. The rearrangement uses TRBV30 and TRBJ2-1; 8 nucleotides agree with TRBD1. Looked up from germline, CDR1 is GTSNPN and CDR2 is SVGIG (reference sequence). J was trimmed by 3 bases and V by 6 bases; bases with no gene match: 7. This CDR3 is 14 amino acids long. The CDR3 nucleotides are TGTGCCTGCAGAAACAGGGGGTACTACAATGAGCAGTTCTTC. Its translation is CACRNRGYYNEQFF. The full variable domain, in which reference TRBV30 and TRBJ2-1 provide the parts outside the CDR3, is SQTIHQWPATLVQPVGSPLSLECTVEGTSNPNLYWYRQAAGRGLQLLFYSVGIGQISSEVPQNLSASRPQDRQFILSSKKLLLSDSGFYLCACRNRGYYNEQFFGPGTRLTVL.

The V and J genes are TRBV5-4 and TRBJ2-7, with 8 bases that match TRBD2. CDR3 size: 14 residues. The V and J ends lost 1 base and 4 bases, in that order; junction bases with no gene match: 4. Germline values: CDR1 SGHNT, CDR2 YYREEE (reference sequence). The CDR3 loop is CASSLPGGLYEQYF. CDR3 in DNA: TGTGCCAGCAGCTTGCCGGGGGGGCTGTACGAGCAGTACTTC. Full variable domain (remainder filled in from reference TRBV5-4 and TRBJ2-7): ETGVTQSPTHLIKTRGQQVTLRCSSQSGHNTVSWYQQALGQGPQFIFQYYREEENGRGNFPPRFSGLQFPNYSSELNVNALELDDSALYLCASSLPGGLYEQYFGPGTRLTVT.

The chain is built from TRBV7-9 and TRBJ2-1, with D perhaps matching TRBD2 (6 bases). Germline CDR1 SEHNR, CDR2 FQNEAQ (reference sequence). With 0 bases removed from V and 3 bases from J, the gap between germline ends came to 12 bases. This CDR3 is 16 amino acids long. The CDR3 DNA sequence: TGTGCCAGCAGCTTAGCGCGGGGACCGTACTACAATGAGCAGTTCTTC. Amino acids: CASSLARGPYYNEQFF.

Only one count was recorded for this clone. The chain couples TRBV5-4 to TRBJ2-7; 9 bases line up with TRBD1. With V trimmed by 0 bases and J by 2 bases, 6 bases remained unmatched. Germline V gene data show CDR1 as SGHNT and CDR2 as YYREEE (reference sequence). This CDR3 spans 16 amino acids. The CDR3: CASSLGSGTGTYEQYF. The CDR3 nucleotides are TGTGCCAGCAGCTTGGGCTCCGGGACAGGGACCTACGAGCAGTACTTC.

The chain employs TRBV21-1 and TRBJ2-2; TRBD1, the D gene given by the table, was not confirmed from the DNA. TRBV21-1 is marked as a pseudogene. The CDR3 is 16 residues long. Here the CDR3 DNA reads TGTGCCGACCCCCCCCCTACTGACAGGGACACGGGGGAGCTGTTTTTT. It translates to CADPPPTDRDTGELFF.

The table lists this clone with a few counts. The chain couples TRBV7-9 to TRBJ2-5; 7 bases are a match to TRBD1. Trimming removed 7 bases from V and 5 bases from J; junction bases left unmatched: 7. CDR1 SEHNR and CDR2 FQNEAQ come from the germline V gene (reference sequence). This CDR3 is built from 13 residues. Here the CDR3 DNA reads TGTGCCAGCACCCCAGGACAGGCGGAGACCCAGTACTTC. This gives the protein CASTPGQAETQYF. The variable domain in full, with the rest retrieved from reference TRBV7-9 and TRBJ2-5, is DTGVSQNPRHKITKRGQNVTFRCDPISEHNRLYWYRQTLGQGPEFLTYFQNEAQLEKSRLLSDRFSAERPKGSFSTLEIQRTEQGDSAMYLCASTPGQAETQYFGPGTRLLVL.

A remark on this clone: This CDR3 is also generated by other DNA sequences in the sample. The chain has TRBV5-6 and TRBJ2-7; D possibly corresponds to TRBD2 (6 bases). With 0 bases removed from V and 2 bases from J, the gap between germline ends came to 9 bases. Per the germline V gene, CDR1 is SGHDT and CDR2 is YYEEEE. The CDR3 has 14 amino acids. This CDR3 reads CASSLGSGTYEQYF. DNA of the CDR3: TGTGCCAGCAGCTTGGGTAGCGGAACCTACGAGCAGTACTTC.

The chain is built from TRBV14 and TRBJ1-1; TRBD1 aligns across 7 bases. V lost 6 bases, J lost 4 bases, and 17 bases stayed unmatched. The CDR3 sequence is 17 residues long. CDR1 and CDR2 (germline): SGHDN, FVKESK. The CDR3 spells CASSPRQGDFRGTEAFF. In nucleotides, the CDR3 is TGTGCCAGCAGTCCTCGACAGGGAGATTTTCGAGGCACTGAAGCTTTCTTT.

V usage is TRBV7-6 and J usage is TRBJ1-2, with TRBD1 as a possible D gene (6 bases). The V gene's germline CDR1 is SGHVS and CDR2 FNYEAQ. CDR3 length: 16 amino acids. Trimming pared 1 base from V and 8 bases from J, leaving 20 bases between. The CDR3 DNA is TGTGCCAGCAGCTTAGAACCCCCACAGGGAGTAGGGGGCTACACCTTC. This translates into CASSLEPPQGVGGYTF. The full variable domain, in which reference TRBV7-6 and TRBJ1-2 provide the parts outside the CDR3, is GAGVSQSPRYKVTKRGQDVALRCDPISGHVSLYWYRQALGQGPEFLTYFNYEAQQDKSGLPNDRFSAERPEGSISTLTIQRTEQRDSAMYRCASSLEPPQGVGGYTFGSGTRLTVV.

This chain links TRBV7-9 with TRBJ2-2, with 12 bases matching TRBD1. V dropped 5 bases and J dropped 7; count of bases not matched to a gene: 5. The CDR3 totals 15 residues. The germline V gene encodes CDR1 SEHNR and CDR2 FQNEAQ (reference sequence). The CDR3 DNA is TGTGCCAGCAGCCGAGGGACAGGGGGCGGCGGGGAGCTGTTTTTT. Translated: CASSRGTGGGGELFF.

CDR3 coding DNA: TGTGCCAGCAGCGCGAACAGGGGGCTGGGCTATGGCTACACCTTC. This translates into CASSANRGLGYGYTF. V gene TRBV7-2 combines with J gene TRBJ1-2, with 9 bases matching TRBD1. The CDR3 runs to 15 residues. CDR1 is SGHTA and CDR2 is FQGNSA in the germline V gene. Trimming cost V 5 bases and J 4 bases; bases outside gene matches: 8. Filled out from reference TRBV7-2 and TRBJ1-2, the complete variable domain reads GAGVSQSPSNKVTEKGKDVELRCDPISGHTALYWYRQSLGQGLEFLIYFQGNSAPDKSGLPSDRFSAERTGGSVSTLTIQRTQQEDSAVYLCASSANRGLGYGYTFGSGTRLTVV.

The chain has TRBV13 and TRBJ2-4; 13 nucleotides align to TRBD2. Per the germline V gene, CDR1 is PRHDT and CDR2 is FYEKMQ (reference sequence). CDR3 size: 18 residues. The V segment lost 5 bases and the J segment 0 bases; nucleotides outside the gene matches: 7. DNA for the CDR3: TGTGCCAGCAGCGAACTAGCGGGGGGGGTACTAGCCAAAAACATTCAGTACTTC. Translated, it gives CASSELAGGVLAKNIQYF. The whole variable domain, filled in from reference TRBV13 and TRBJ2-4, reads AAGVIQSPRHLIKEKRETATLKCYPIPRHDTVYWYQQGPGQDPQFLISFYEKMQSDKGSIPDRFSAQQFSDYHSELNMSSLELGDSALYFCASSELAGGVLAKNIQYFGAGTRLSVL.

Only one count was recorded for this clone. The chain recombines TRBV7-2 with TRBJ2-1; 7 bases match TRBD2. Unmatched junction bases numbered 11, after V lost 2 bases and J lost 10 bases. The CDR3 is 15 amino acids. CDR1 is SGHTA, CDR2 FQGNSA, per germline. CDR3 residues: CASSLFPSAGIEQFF. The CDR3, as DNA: TGTGCCAGCAGCTTATTCCCTTCAGCGGGAATAGAGCAGTTCTTC.

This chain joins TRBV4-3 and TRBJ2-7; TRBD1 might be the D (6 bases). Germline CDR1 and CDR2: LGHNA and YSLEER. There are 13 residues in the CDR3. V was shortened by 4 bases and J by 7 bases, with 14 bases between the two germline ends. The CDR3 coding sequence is TGCGCCAGCAGCCGAGGGGGAGCTGGAGAGCAGTACTTC. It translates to CASSRGGAGEQYF.